What follows are 21 T cell receptor beta chains derived from one specimen sequenced in a study of T cells after yellow fever vaccination. TCRdb fed the 5' RACE reads into MiXCR, producing one record per CDR3 protein. The sample records a few hundred thousand distinct CDR3 sequences, roughly a sixth being singletons. Here the sequenced sample was PBMCs, taken 5 days after the first yellow fever vaccination. Source of these receptors: a young man who received the YFV17D yellow fever vaccine.

V is TRBV4-1 and J is TRBJ1-1; D is ambiguous. Looked up from germline, CDR1 is MGHRA and CDR2 is YSYEKL. Trimming removed 0 bases from V and 6 bases from J, with 14 bases in between. The CDR3 covers 15 residues. The CDR3 DNA sequence: TGCGCCAGCAGCCAAGATCTGAACGGACTCTCTGAAGCTTTCTTT. This sequence encodes CASSQDLNGLSEAFF.

The gene calls are TRBV19 and TRBJ2-1, with TRBD1 matching 10 bases. The CDR3 has 16 amino acids. The V gene's germline CDR1 is LNHDA and CDR2 SQIVND (reference sequence). Trimming cost V 5 bases and J 5 bases; bases outside gene matches: 9. CDR3 sequence: CASSPWGQGNHNEQFF. The CDR3 nucleotides read TGTGCCAGTAGTCCGTGGGGACAGGGGAACCACAATGAGCAGTTCTTC.

The J gene is TRBJ2-1, the V gene TRBV4-1, with TRBD1 matching 7 bases. The ends lost 0 bases at V and 4 bases at J; junction bases unmatched: 9. CDR1 and CDR2 from the germline V gene are MGHRA and YSYEKL. The CDR3 length is 17 residues. CDR3 in DNA: TGCGCCAGCAGCCAAGAAGTATCACAGGGGTTGTACAATGAGCAGTTCTTC. Protein sequence: CASSQEVSQGLYNEQFF.

This clonotype was recorded at least ten times. The chain combines TRBV20-1 with TRBJ1-6, with 9 bases that match TRBD1. From germline, CDR1 is DFQATT and CDR2 SNEGSKA (reference sequence). The ends lost 4 bases at V and 10 bases at J; junction bases unmatched: 11. The CDR3 loop spans 15 amino acids. CDR3 DNA: TGCAGTGCTAACCGAGCCGGGACAGGGAGATCACCCCTCCACTTT. Translated: CSANRAGTGRSPLHF.

This clonotype occurred a few times. The rearrangement joins TRBV7-2 to TRBJ2-1; 7 positions match TRBD2. Trimming removed 1 base from V and 3 bases from J; junction bases left unmatched: 3. The CDR3 spans 15 residues. Germline V CDR1 and CDR2: SGHTA, FQGNSA. Here the CDR3 DNA reads TGTGCCAGCAGCTTAGTGGCTAGCGGCTACAATGAGCAGTTCTTC. Its protein product is CASSLVASGYNEQFF.

This clonotype showed up many times. The J gene is TRBJ2-1, the V gene TRBV4-2; no firm D call. V was cut by 2 bases and J by 2 bases, with 10 bases left in between. The CDR3 is 15 amino acids. The germline gives CDR1 LGHNA, CDR2 YNFKEQ. CDR3 protein: CASSQRSRAYNEQFF. CDR3 nucleotide sequence: TGTGCCAGCAGCCAAAGATCGCGTGCCTACAATGAGCAGTTCTTC.

The rearrangement links TRBV12-3 or TRBV12-4 to TRBJ1-6, with TRBD1 matching 10 bases. The CDR3 loop spans 14 amino acids. Trimming cost V 6 bases and J 10 bases; bases outside gene matches: 6. The CDR3 sequence: CASRRGQGHSPLHF. For the CDR3, the DNA is TGTGCCAGCAGACGGGGACAGGGGCACTCACCCCTCCACTTT.

This clonotype was picked up a small number of times. The genes are TRBV28 and TRBJ2-5; D possibly matches TRBD1 or TRBD2 (5 bases each). Trimming removed 5 bases at V and 5 bases at J, with 15 bases between. Germline loops: CDR1 MDHEN, CDR2 SYDVKM. CDR3 size: 14 residues. CDR3 coding DNA: TGTGCCAGCAGTCGGGGCCACGCCCGGGAGACCCAGTACTTC. This encodes CASSRGHARETQYF.

The count of this clonotype is one. One end of the junction is discordant with germline, which a read error may explain. The CDR3 sequence: CANSGDGYNEQFF. Written as DNA, the CDR3 is TGTGCCAACAGCGGAGACGGTTACAATGAGCAGTTCTTC. V and J are TRBV9 and TRBJ2-1, with D tentatively TRBD2 (5 bases). Germline CDR1 reads SGDLS; CDR2 reads YYNGEE. The CDR3 length is 13 residues.

The chain combines TRBV12-3 or TRBV12-4 with TRBJ2-7, with D possibly TRBD2 on 6 matching bases. The V gene lost 3 bases and the J gene lost 4 bases, with 10 bases spanning the gap. The CDR3 runs 13 residues. The CDR3 loop reads CASSFLTSYEQYF. DNA for the CDR3: TGTGCCAGCAGTTTCTTGACTAGTTACGAGCAGTACTTC.

This chain joins TRBV28 and TRBJ2-1; 10 positions agree with TRBD2. Per germline, CDR1 MDHEN and CDR2 SYDVKM. V lost 6 bases, J lost 8 bases, and 10 bases stayed unmatched. The CDR3 has 15 residues. The CDR3 spells CASSTERGGSDEQFF. As DNA, the CDR3 is TGTGCCAGCAGCACCGAGCGGGGGGGCTCAGATGAGCAGTTCTTC.

The sample holds one count of this clonotype. V is TRBV7-9 and J is TRBJ1-6; D is perhaps TRBD1 (6 bases). This CDR3 region has 17 residues. Germline V lookup: CDR1 SEHNR, CDR2 FQNEAQ (reference sequence). V shed 5 bases and J shed 2 bases, with 16 bases lying between them. The CDR3 DNA reads TGTGCCAGCAGCAGCCGCGTGGGGGCCACCTATAATTCACCCCTCCACTTT. Translated, it gives CASSSRVGATYNSPLHF.

The rearrangement uses TRBV19 and TRBJ2-1; D is ambiguous. Germline V gene data show CDR1 as LNHDA and CDR2 as SQIVND (reference sequence). V gave up 7 bases and J gave up 0 bases, with 10 bases separating them. The CDR3 totals 14 residues. This CDR3 reads CASIGANSYNEQFF. CDR3 nucleotide sequence: TGTGCCAGTATCGGCGCCAACTCCTACAATGAGCAGTTCTTC.

This clonotype was found a few times. The CDR3 coding sequence is TGTGCCAGCAAGTACACCGGGGAGCTGTTTTTT. The encoded protein is CASKYTGELFF. The V call is TRBV28, the J call TRBJ2-2, with D uncertain. Deletions cut 7 bases from V and 3 bases from J, with 3 bases between. The CDR3 is made up of 11 amino acids. The V gene's germline CDR1 is MDHEN and CDR2 SYDVKM.

This clonotype was seen a few times. This chain links TRBV7-2 with TRBJ2-2; D gene unclear. The CDR3 runs 17 residues. Germline lookup yields CDR1 SGHTA and CDR2 FQGNSA. V was trimmed by 0 bases and J by 3 bases, leaving 14 bases between them. The CDR3 protein is CASSLAFGSLYTGELFF. CDR3 bases: TGTGCCAGCAGCTTAGCGTTTGGTAGCCTTTACACCGGGGAGCTGTTTTTT.

The rearrangement joins TRBV20-1 to TRBJ1-2, with 7 bases matching TRBD1. V shed 4 bases, J shed 8 bases, and the junction held 10 bases outside the gene matches. The germline V gene has CDR1 DFQATT and CDR2 SNEGSKA (reference sequence). The CDR3 runs 13 residues. The CDR3 DNA is TGCAGTGCTAAGAAGGGGGCAGCGGGCGGCTACACCTTC. This translates into CSAKKGAAGGYTF.

V usage is TRBV6-1 and J usage is TRBJ1-3; D is unclear. CDR3 length equals 15 residues. Trimming cost V 10 bases and J 0 bases, with 16 bases left between them. CDR1 MNHNS and CDR2 SASEGT come from the germline V gene. CDR3 sequence: CATQSQPGSGNTIYF. CDR3 DNA: TGTGCCACCCAATCTCAGCCAGGCTCTGGAAACACCATATATTTT.

This clonotype has at least ten counts. The V gene is TRBV7-7, the J gene TRBJ2-3; D might be TRBD1 (6 bases). Germline V gives CDR1 SSHAT, CDR2 FNYEAQ (reference sequence). The CDR3 covers 14 residues. The ends were cut back, 5 bases at V and 2 bases at J, with 11 bases in the middle. The CDR3 region has the DNA TGTGCCAGCAGCCAGGACAGTATCACAGATACGCAGTATTTT. Its protein product is CASSQDSITDTQYF.

In its sample, this clonotype was seen many times. The rearrangement uses TRBV7-6 and TRBJ2-7; D is unresolved. This CDR3 is 13 amino acids long. Trimming removed 3 bases from V and 1 base from J, with 7 bases in between. CDR1 and CDR2 (germline): SGHVS, FNYEAQ. In DNA, the CDR3 is TGTGCCAGCAGCTTTGCAGATTCCTACGAGCAGTACTTC. It translates to CASSFADSYEQYF.

In its sample, this clonotype was seen a few times. The V call is TRBV5-1, the J call TRBJ2-3; D not resolved. Trimming took 3 bases from V and 7 from J, leaving 15 bases between them. This CDR3 comprises 14 residues. CDR1 SGHRS and CDR2 YFSETQ come from the germline V gene. CDR3 residues: CASSSRVGFNTQYF. In nucleotides, the CDR3 is TGCGCCAGCAGCTCCCGAGTCGGGTTTAATACGCAGTATTTT. Using reference TRBV5-1 and TRBJ2-3 for the parts outside the CDR3, the full variable domain is KAGVTQTPRYLIKTRGQQVTLSCSPISGHRSVSWYQQTPGQGLQFLFEYFSETQRNKGNFPGRFSGRQFSNSRSEMNVSTLELGDSALYLCASSSRVGFNTQYFGPGTRLTVL.

The chain joins TRBV9 to TRBJ1-2; D unresolved. With 0 bases removed from V and 5 bases from J, the gap between germline ends came to 8 bases. CDR1 and CDR2 from the germline V gene are SGDLS and YYNGEE. This CDR3 has 13 residues. CDR3 in amino acids: CASSVGGYYGYTF. The DNA of the CDR3 is TGTGCCAGCAGCGTAGGAGGGTATTATGGCTACACCTTC. Drawing the rest from reference TRBV9 and TRBJ1-2, the complete variable domain is DSGVTQTPKHLITATGQRVTLRCSPRSGDLSVYWYQQSLDQGLQFLIQYYNGEERAKGNILERFSAQQFPDLHSELNLSSLELGDSALYFCASSVGGYYGYTFGSGTRLTVV.